This TCR beta chain originates from a study of shared clonotypes between healthy human individuals. Data came from immunoSEQ multiplex PCR; TCRdb stores just in-frame clones and leaves some out. The sample consists of some 1.5 million clones, approximately 98% of them appearing once. Looked up from germline, CDR1 is SGHAT and CDR2 is FQNNGV. The V gene lost 5 bases and the J gene lost 2 bases, with 16 bases spanning the gap. The CDR3 runs to 15 residues. This receptor was taken from a man aged 25 to 40 in good health. Sequenced material: naive CD4+ T cells sorted from blood. Subset defined: CD45RA+ positively selected. The rearrangement joins TRBV11-2 to TRBJ2-7; D unclear. The CDR3 DNA reads as TGTGCCAGCAGCCCCGCGCGGTCGGCGACCTACGAGCAGTACTTC. Its translation is CASSPARSATYEQYF.